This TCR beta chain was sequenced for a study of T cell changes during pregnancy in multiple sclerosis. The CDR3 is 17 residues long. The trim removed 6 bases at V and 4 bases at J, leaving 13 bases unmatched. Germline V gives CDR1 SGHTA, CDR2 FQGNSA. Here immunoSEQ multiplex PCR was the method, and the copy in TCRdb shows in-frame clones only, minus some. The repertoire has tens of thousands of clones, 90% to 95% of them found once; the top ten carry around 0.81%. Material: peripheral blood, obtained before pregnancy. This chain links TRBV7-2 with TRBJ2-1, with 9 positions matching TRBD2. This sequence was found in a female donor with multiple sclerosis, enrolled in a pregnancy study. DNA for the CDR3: TGTGCCAGCAGACTCAAACCGGCGGGGGGGAAATACAATGAGCAGTTCTTC. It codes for CASRLKPAGGKYNEQFF.